The clone carrying this T cell receptor beta chain was seen a few times. Antigen: not known. Every isolated RNA sample was fully reverse transcribed, so sequencing captured expressed TCRB transcripts. Sequencing used immunoSEQ multiplex PCR; TCRdb keeps in-frame clones, though not all of them. Of 300,000 to 350,000 clones listed, roughly 9% are singletons. This entry is derived from a study of beta chain features in type 1 diabetes. General study findings and limits: Type 1 diabetes patients showed a moderate but significant shortening of TCRB CDR3s in all four CD4+ subsets.

The V and J ends lost 7 bases and 5 bases, in that order; junction bases with no gene match: 5. This CDR3 is built from 12 residues. In germline, CDR1 is SQVTM, CDR2 ANQGSEA. The source is a man between 25 and 39 years old with type 1 diabetes. Sequenced material: central memory CD4+ T cells from blood. J is TRBJ1-2 and V is TRBV29-1; 9 nucleotides agree with TRBD1. The CDR3 loop is CSARDREYGYTF. CDR3 sequence (DNA): TGCAGCGCCCGGGACAGGGAGTATGGCTACACCTTC. The complete variable domain, with remaining parts taken from reference TRBV29-1 and TRBJ1-2, reads SAVISQKPSRDICQRGTSLTIQCQVDSQVTMMFWYRQQPGQSLTLIATANQGSEATYESGFVIDKFPISRPNLTFSTLTVSNMSPEDSSIYLCSARDREYGYTFGSGTRLTVV.